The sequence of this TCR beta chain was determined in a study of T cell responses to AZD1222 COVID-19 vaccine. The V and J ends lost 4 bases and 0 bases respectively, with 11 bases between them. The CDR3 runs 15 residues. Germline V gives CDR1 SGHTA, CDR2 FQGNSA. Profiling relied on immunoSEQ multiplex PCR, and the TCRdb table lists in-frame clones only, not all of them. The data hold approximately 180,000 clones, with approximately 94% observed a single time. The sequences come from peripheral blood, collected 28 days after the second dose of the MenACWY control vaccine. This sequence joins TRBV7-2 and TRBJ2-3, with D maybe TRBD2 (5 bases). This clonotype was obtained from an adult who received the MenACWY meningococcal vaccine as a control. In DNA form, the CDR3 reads TGTGCCAGCAGCTACCGAGGGTCTAGCACAGATACGCAGTATTTT. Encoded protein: CASSYRGSSTDTQYF.